The rows below give T cell receptor beta chains drawn from one sample of a study of T cells in Graves' hyperthyroidism and ophthalmopathy. TCRdb passed the multiplex PCR reads through MiXCR, listing each CDR3 protein once. The sample shows around 620,000 distinct CDR3 sequences, 40% to 55% of them seen only once. Sequencing input: peripheral blood or thyroid tissue (not recorded which). The receptors come from an adult woman with Graves' disease, either hyperthyroidism or ophthalmopathy (not recorded which). CDR3s include the opening cysteine and the closing phenylalanine or tryptophan. Each record gives: D gene, V gene, CDR3 protein. The D gene is left open where the match is weak.

.,TRBV6-1,CASSVGTQETQYF
.,TRBV4-1,CASSQDNSYNQPQHF
TRBD1,TRBV7-2,CASSSSDRGSGNTIYF
.,TRBV20-1,CSAHPTGSYGYTF
TRBD1,TRBV15,CATSTSPGTGLIYNQPQHF
TRBD1,TRBV2,CASKEQGGEKLFF
.,TRBV9,CASSPGTMGSPLHF
.,TRBV18,CASSPPRVRTDTQYF
TRBD1,TRBV5-1,CASSLRGDREPNTGELFF
.,TRBV19,CASSIVTGSGNQPQHF
.,TRBV6-5,CASSYTRMNTEAFF
TRBD2,TRBV7-9,CASSPSSGRSLGEQYF
TRBD2,TRBV7-9,CASNLGLAGTRELFF
.,TRBV5-8,CASSLAGREETQYF
.,TRBV6-5,CASSSYRGGRNTEAFF
.,TRBV20-1,CSASVADNEKLFF
TRBD1,TRBV12-3/TRBV12-4,CASSFSSVRGIGYGDRQETQYF
.,TRBV27,CASSLLGFNTEAFF
.,TRBV2,CASSAREGGTEAFF
TRBD1,TRBV20-1,CSATVRDRGNEQYF
.,TRBV20-1,CSAPWQPYYGYTF
.,TRBV11-2,CASSGFGGVQETQYF
.,TRBV6-4,CASSVGPGANEKLFF
.,TRBV25-1,CASKVGVNSPLHF
.,TRBV2,CASSEALLGELFF
TRBD1,TRBV7-8,CASSLDPTVGQVHYTF
.,TRBV2,CASSAGPYSYEQYF
.,TRBV29-1,CSTKHGSGYTF
TRBD1,TRBV29-1,CSVARDRTYEQYF
.,TRBV6-1,CATRSDSPSAGYTF